The T cell receptor (beta chain) described here comes from a study of CD8 T cells in Susac syndrome. Remarks on this clonotype: Its antigen is as yet unknown.

Study observations and caveats: It was acknowledged in the study that the number of individuals who were included in its TCR sequencing and HLA analysis was relatively small.

Through negative isolation, CD4+ and CD8+ T cells were obtained, while TEMRA cells were enriched using FACS. V gave up 0 bases and J gave up 6 bases, with 13 bases separating them. The germline gives CDR1 SGHNT, CDR2 YYREEE (reference sequence). CDR3 length: 15 residues. 0.5 to 1 ug RNA was reverse transcribed with random hexamers. The immunoSEQ assay covered 54 Vbeta and 13 Jbeta segments for CDR3. TCRdb redid the calling of the immunoSEQ multiplex PCR reads with MiXCR, one entry per CDR3 protein. The sample has around 280,000 distinct CDR3 sequences; more than 75% are singletons. This sequence was found in a human donor with multiple sclerosis. V and J are TRBV5-4 and TRBJ2-1; D may be TRBD2 (5 bases). The sample was CD8+ T cells from PBMCs. CDR3 nucleotides: TGTGCCAGCAGCTTGGTTGAGGGCCAATTCAATGAGCAGTTCTTC. Amino acids: CASSLVEGQFNEQFF.